These 28 T cell receptor beta chains share one sample of origin, sequenced in a study of Graves' ophthalmopathy and Graves' hyperthyroidism. RNA transcripts were the source from which TCR beta CDR3 regions were amplified. In the first round, RT-PCR was carried out with HTBI primers, and a multiplex PCR formed the second round. From the multiplex PCR reads, TCRdb called clonotypes with MiXCR, one entry per CDR3 protein. The table lists fewer than 650,000 distinct CDR3 sequences, around a fifth of them singletons. Sample: peripheral blood. These receptors originate from a woman aged 18-30 years with stable Graves' hyperthyroidism. Some clones in this sample may be carry-over from other donors' samples.

This clonotype appeared once. Just one base apart from a much larger clone, this may be a read error. This chain uses TRBV6-1 with TRBJ2-7; D is tentatively TRBD1 or TRBD2 (5 bases each). The germline CDR1 and CDR2 sequences are MNHNS and SASEGT. The length of the CDR3 is 13 residues. The CDR3 DNA reads TGTGCCAGCAGCCCCGGGGCACCGCCCGAGCAGTGCTTC. Residues: CASSPGAPPEQCF.

This clonotype was seen ten or more times. The rearrangement joins TRBV6-5 to TRBJ2-7, with 8 positions matching TRBD1. This CDR3 spans 16 amino acids. Germline trimming cut 2 bases from V and 2 bases from J; bases unmatched to any gene: 8. Germline V gene lookup returns CDR1 MNHEY and CDR2 SVGAGI. The CDR3 DNA is TGTGCCAGCAGTTACAAACGGGACAGGCCCACCTACGAGCAGTACTTC. Its protein product is CASSYKRDRPTYEQYF.

This clonotype was seen ten or more times. V usage is TRBV20-1 and J usage is TRBJ2-7; 8 nucleotides match TRBD1. CDR1 and CDR2 from the germline V gene are DFQATT and SNEGSKA (reference sequence). CDR3 length equals 13 residues. J was trimmed by 3 bases and V by 3 bases; bases with no gene match: 4. The DNA for the CDR3 is TGCAGTGCTAGTGGACAGGGATACTACGAGCAGTACTTC. Its protein product is CSASGQGYYEQYF.

This chain uses TRBV6-2 or TRBV6-3 with TRBJ1-5, with 11 bases lining up with TRBD1. The length of the CDR3 is 16 residues. V shed 2 bases and J 4 bases; nucleotides not matched to a gene: 4. The germline CDR1 and CDR2 sequences are MNHEY and SVGEGT. The CDR3 coding sequence is TGTGCCAGCAGTTACACGGGACAGGGGGGGAATCAGCCCCAGCATTTT. Translation gives CASSYTGQGGNQPQHF.

This clonotype was detected ten times or more. V and J are TRBV20-1 and TRBJ2-7, with 12 positions matching TRBD1. V lost 7 bases, J lost 6 bases, and 7 bases stayed unmatched. This CDR3 contains 13 residues. CDR1 and CDR2 (germline): DFQATT, SNEGSKA (reference sequence). In DNA form, the CDR3 reads TGCAGTGTCACGGGACAGGGGGCTTTCGAGCAGTACTTC. Encoded protein: CSVTGQGAFEQYF.

This chain joins TRBV12-3 or TRBV12-4 and TRBJ1-2, with TRBD1 identical over 9 bases. With 5 bases clipped from V and 8 bases from J, the junction kept 12 bases outside the gene matches. The length of the CDR3 is 15 residues. CDR3: CASSPKRTGAGGYTF. CDR3 DNA: TGTGCCAGCAGTCCGAAACGGACAGGGGCAGGAGGCTACACCTTC.

Ten or more counts support this clonotype. This chain links TRBV9 with TRBJ1-2; D possibly corresponds to TRBD1 (6 bases). Trimming shortened V by 1 base and J by 1 base, and 17 bases separated the two germline ends. Germline CDR1 is SGDLS and CDR2 is YYNGEE. The CDR3 is 17 amino acids. This chain's CDR3 is CASSVSHRTGNNYGYTF. The CDR3 DNA reads TGTGCCAGCAGCGTATCGCATCGCACAGGGAATAACTATGGCTACACCTTC.

The rearrangement links TRBV4-1 to TRBJ1-1; D unclear. Trimming cost V 1 base and J 10 bases, with 13 bases left between them. Germline values: CDR1 MGHRA, CDR2 YSYEKL. This CDR3 contains 13 residues. This chain's CDR3 is CASSQVDPEGAFF. Written as DNA, the CDR3 is TGCGCCAGCAGCCAAGTGGACCCGGAGGGAGCTTTCTTT.

This clonotype has a count of ten or more. The chain uses TRBV12-3 or TRBV12-4 and TRBJ1-1; D unclear. This CDR3 has 15 amino acids. The ends were cut back, 5 bases at V and 8 bases at J, with 21 bases in the middle. CDR3 sequence reads: CASSRTGGQPGEAFF. DNA for the CDR3: TGTGCCAGCAGTCGGACGGGAGGTCAGCCCGGGGAAGCTTTCTTT.

This clonotype was observed at least ten times. This chain links TRBV29-1 with TRBJ2-2; a weak D match, TRBD2 (5 bases). Trimming left V 4 bases short and J 5 bases short, with 14 bases between. The CDR3 is 14 residues long. Germline V gene data show CDR1 as SQVTM and CDR2 as ANQGSEA. DNA for the CDR3: TGCAGCGTTGTAACAGCTAGCACTACCGGGGAGCTGTTTTTT. Translation: CSVVTASTTGELFF.

Details on this clonotype: The germline gene is not matched at one end of the junction; a read error may be the cause. This chain links TRBV4-2 with TRBJ2-5; a weak D match, TRBD1 (5 bases). The CDR3 loop spans 12 amino acids. The germline V gene has CDR1 LGHNA and CDR2 YNFKEQ. CDR3 region: CASSQERGRLDF. CDR3 in DNA: TGTGCCAGCAGCCAAGAAAGGGGCAGACTTGATTTC.

The V and J genes are TRBV7-2 and TRBJ2-5, with 8 bases lining up with TRBD1. After removal of 5 bases from V and 1 base from J, the junction contained 9 bases not matched to a gene. The germline V gene has CDR1 SGHTA and CDR2 FQGNSA. The CDR3 sequence is 16 residues long. As DNA, the CDR3 is TGTGCCAGCAGCGGCCGGGACAGGCGTTCCCAAGAGACCCAGTACTTC. Amino acid sequence: CASSGRDRRSQETQYF.

This clonotype showed up just a few times. One end of the junction is discordant with germline, which a read error may explain. The chain carries TRBV12-3 or TRBV12-4 and TRBJ1-1; 7 bases fit TRBD1. This CDR3 has 13 residues. CDR3 protein: CASSQDRYTDAFF. The CDR3 DNA reads as TGTGCCAGCAGTCAGGACAGGTACACTGATGCTTTCTTT.

This clonotype has a count of ten or more. The chain uses TRBV19 and TRBJ2-2; 7 bases align to TRBD1. Germline V gives CDR1 LNHDA, CDR2 SQIVND (reference sequence). After removal of 6 bases from V and 0 bases from J, the junction contained 4 bases not matched to a gene. The CDR3 is 15 residues long. CDR3 sequence (DNA): TGTGCCAGTAGGTCCGACAGGGCGAACACCGGGGAGCTGTTTTTT. Encoded protein: CASRSDRANTGELFF.

The rearrangement uses TRBV27 and TRBJ2-5; 8 nucleotides agree with TRBD1. The CDR3 sequence is 16 residues long. CDR1 is MNHEY and CDR2 is SMNVEV in the germline V gene (reference sequence). V was pared by 6 bases and J by 2 bases, with 11 bases of the junction left unmatched. The CDR3, as DNA: TGTGCCAGCAGCCTTAGACCTGACAGGGGACAAGAGACCCAGTACTTC. Protein: CASSLRPDRGQETQYF.

This chain links TRBV12-3 or TRBV12-4 with TRBJ1-3; D unresolved. V shed 1 base and J shed 1 base, with 11 bases lying between them. CDR3 length: 16 residues. In DNA, the CDR3 is TGTGCCAGCAGTTTAGGTCATGTTGAGTCTGGAAACACCATATATTTT. The encoded protein is CASSLGHVESGNTIYF.

This clonotype was picked up many times. The chain combines TRBV18 with TRBJ2-5; D perhaps matches TRBD1 (6 bases). Germline V CDR1 and CDR2: KGHSH, LQKENI. Trimming took 4 bases from V and 1 from J, leaving 16 bases between them. CDR3 length: 16 residues. The chain's CDR3 is CASSRTGTPLQETQYF. The CDR3 DNA sequence: TGTGCCAGCTCACGAACCGGGACACCACTCCAAGAGACCCAGTACTTC. The full variable domain, completed using reference TRBV18 and TRBJ2-5, is NAGVMQNPRHLVRRRGQEARLRCSPMKGHSHVYWYRQLPEEGLKFMVYLQKENIIDESGMPKERFSAEFPKEGPSILRIQQVVRGDSAAYFCASSRTGTPLQETQYFGPGTRLLVL.

The chain recombines TRBV6-2 or TRBV6-3 with TRBJ2-2; 7 bases agree with TRBD2. V lost 3 bases, J lost 0 bases, and 1 base stayed unmatched. Per the germline V gene, CDR1 is MNHEY and CDR2 is SVGEGT. CDR3 length equals 15 residues. CDR3 region: CASSYSGPNTGELFF. CDR3 in DNA: TGTGCCAGCAGTTATAGCGGGCCGAACACCGGGGAGCTGTTTTTT.

This clonotype came up many times. The J gene is TRBJ1-1, the V gene TRBV12-3 or TRBV12-4, with 7 bases that match TRBD1. CDR3 length equals 14 residues. V lost 3 bases, J lost 6 bases, and 7 bases stayed unmatched. The CDR3 region has the DNA TGTGCCAGCAGTTTTCAAGGGGGCAACGCTGAAGCTTTCTTT. Encoded protein: CASSFQGGNAEAFF.

There are many counts of this clonotype. This chain joins TRBV28 and TRBJ2-7; D is unclear. This CDR3 is built from 13 residues. V was cut by 2 bases and J by 2 bases, with 7 bases left in between. Looked up from germline, CDR1 is MDHEN and CDR2 is SYDVKM. The CDR3 sequence is CASSLRSAYEQYF. CDR3 bases: TGTGCCAGCAGTTTAAGGTCTGCCTACGAGCAGTACTTC.

J is TRBJ1-2 and V is TRBV9, with D possibly TRBD1 on 6 matching bases. V shed 4 bases and J shed 2 bases, with 27 bases lying between them. This CDR3 comprises 19 residues. Germline assignment: CDR1 SGDLS and CDR2 YYNGEE. CDR3 amino acids: CASSLGIAGMGAVNYGYTF. The CDR3 nucleotides are TGTGCCAGCAGCCTCGGAATAGCAGGGATGGGGGCCGTCAACTATGGCTACACCTTC. The full variable domain, completed using reference TRBV9 and TRBJ1-2, is DSGVTQTPKHLITATGQRVTLRCSPRSGDLSVYWYQQSLDQGLQFLIQYYNGEERAKGNILERFSAQQFPDLHSELNLSSLELGDSALYFCASSLGIAGMGAVNYGYTFGSGTRLTVV.

This clonotype appeared a few times. The chain joins TRBV7-9 to TRBJ2-5; no clear D gene. This CDR3 has 13 amino acids. Germline CDR1 is SEHNR and CDR2 is FQNEAQ (reference sequence). CDR3 amino acids: CASRLGYQETQYF. DNA of the CDR3: TGTGCTAGCCGATTAGGGTACCAAGAGACCCAGTACTTC.

There are many counts of this clonotype. V is TRBV6-2 or TRBV6-3 and J is TRBJ2-4; the D is unclear. In germline, CDR1 is MNHEY, CDR2 SVGEGT. The CDR3 loop spans 17 amino acids. Trimming left V 5 bases short and J 0 bases short, with 17 bases between. The CDR3 loop reads CASSRLVSQLAKNIQYF. The DNA for the CDR3 is TGTGCCAGCAGTAGATTGGTTTCACAGCTAGCCAAAAACATTCAGTACTTC.

This clonotype has at least ten counts. The gene calls are TRBV7-7 and TRBJ2-7; perhaps TRBD2 as D (6 bases). CDR1 is SSHAT, CDR2 FNYEAQ, per germline (reference sequence). V lost 5 bases to trimming and J lost 6 bases, with 14 bases between them. The CDR3 totals 13 residues. In DNA form, the CDR3 reads TGTGCCAGCAGCGCTTCCCTGGGGGGCGAGCAGTACTTC. Amino acids: CASSASLGGEQYF.

This clonotype was picked up a small number of times. The chain recombines TRBV30 with TRBJ1-4; perhaps TRBD1 as D (5 bases). Germline lookup yields CDR1 GTSNPN and CDR2 SVGIG (reference sequence). Trimming stripped 5 bases from V and 10 bases from J, with 17 bases between. The CDR3 runs 13 residues. The CDR3: CAWGGSGYGKLFF. In DNA form, the CDR3 reads TGTGCCTGGGGGGGGTCTGGGTACGGAAAACTGTTTTTT.

This clonotype appeared many times. The chain links TRBV6-2 or TRBV6-3 to TRBJ2-2; no definite D call. The V gene lost 6 bases and the J gene lost 5 bases, with 16 bases spanning the gap. The CDR3 consists of 15 residues. Looked up from germline, CDR1 is MNHEY and CDR2 is SVGEGT. CDR3 loop: CASSFLRAVTGELFF. As DNA, the CDR3 is TGTGCCAGCAGCTTCTTACGAGCCGTAACCGGGGAGCTGTTTTTT.

The chain couples TRBV28 to TRBJ2-7; D is unresolved. V was pared by 4 bases and J by 3 bases, with 19 bases between. The CDR3 runs 16 residues. The germline CDR1 and CDR2 sequences are MDHEN and SYDVKM. As DNA, the CDR3 is TGTGCCAGCAGTTCCCCGCTCCGGACCCTTTACTACGAGCAGTACTTC. Translated, it gives CASSSPLRTLYYEQYF.

V gene TRBV12-3 or TRBV12-4 combines with J gene TRBJ2-5; 7 nucleotides line up with TRBD2. The CDR3 spans 15 residues. The trim removed 3 bases at V and 3 bases at J, leaving 7 bases unmatched. The CDR3 DNA reads as TGTGCCAGCAGTTTGTCGGGAGGCGTCAAAGAGACCCAGTACTTC. This sequence encodes CASSLSGGVKETQYF.